The clone carrying this TCR beta chain turned up a few times. Its cognate antigen is unknown. These data come from a study of CD8 T cells in ankylosing spondylitis. Overall study findings and caveats: Roughly eight highly homologous variants made up a TCR beta motif that seemed to typify ankylosing spondylitis blood. Reports of some motif variants in reactive arthritis synovial fluid and blood predate this one. Within matched ankylosing spondylitis synovial fluid, disease-linked clones were reportedly significantly enriched.

The ends lost 1 base at V and 1 base at J; junction bases unmatched: 5. CDR1 is MNHEY and CDR2 is SVGAGI in the germline V gene. This CDR3 is 16 amino acids long. By quantitative 5'-RACE with molecular barcodes, the TCR beta libraries were made. Via MiXCR, TCRdb re-called the 5' RACE reads, giving one row per CDR3 protein. The sample holds 750,000 to 850,000 distinct CDR3 sequences, approximately 12% seen once. The chain employs TRBV6-5 and TRBJ2-5; TRBD2 matches 8 bases. Specimen: blood, either unsorted or a sorted T cell fraction (not recorded which). This receptor was taken from a male donor with ankylosing spondylitis. The CDR3 nucleotides are TGTGCCAGCAGTTACTTAGCGGGGAGGAGCCAAGAGACCCAGTACTTC. Encoded protein: CASSYLAGRSQETQYF.